These 28 T cell receptor beta chains share one sample of origin, sequenced in a study of tumor-infiltrating lymphocytes in localized non-small cell lung cancer (dated by TCRdb to the early 2020s). The library came from the immunoSEQ multiplex PCR assay. TCRdb obtained this table from immuneACCESS and retained in-frame rearrangements with V and J assigned. These tables miss some clones; where compared with another copy, unresolved V genes account for less than half of the shortfall, and the remainder is unexplained. The sample table shows 9,500 to 15,000 clones, and 78% are seen once. The top ten clonotypes cover 4.5% of the sample. The sequencing input was lung tumor tissue. The source of these receptors is a human donor with non-small cell lung cancer.

The chain has TRBV18 and TRBJ2-3, with D possibly TRBD1 on 6 matching bases. The CDR3 runs 16 residues. V lost 2 bases to trimming and J lost 5 bases, with 17 bases between them. Germline V gene lookup returns CDR1 KGHSH and CDR2 LQKENI. The CDR3 protein is CASSPGTLGSLDTQYF. CDR3 nucleotide sequence: TGTGCCAGCTCACCAGGGACATTAGGTTCCTTAGATACGCAGTATTTT.

This chain joins TRBV19 and TRBJ2-3, with TRBD2 identical over 8 bases. There are 16 residues in the CDR3. V trimming: 5 bases; J trimming: 2 bases; junction bases outside the gene matches: 9. CDR1 LNHDA and CDR2 SQIVND come from the germline V gene (reference sequence). In DNA form, the CDR3 reads TGTGCCAGTAGTTTCTCGGTTAGCGGGACCACAGATACGCAGTATTTT. Its protein product is CASSFSVSGTTDTQYF. The full variable domain, its missing parts supplied by reference TRBV19 and TRBJ2-3, is DGGITQSPKYLFRKEGQNVTLSCEQNLNHDAMYWYRQDPGQGLRLIYYSQIVNDFQKGDIAEGYSVSREKKESFPLTVTSAQKNPTAFYLCASSFSVSGTTDTQYFGPGTRLTVL.

The rearrangement links TRBV7-9 to TRBJ2-5; D is possibly TRBD2 (6 bases). CDR3 length: 15 amino acids. Trimming left V 2 bases short and J 7 bases short, with 17 bases between. CDR1 SEHNR and CDR2 FQNEAQ come from the germline V gene (reference sequence). CDR3 sequence: CASSLSAGSGGTQYF. CDR3 nucleotide sequence: TGTGCCAGCAGCTTATCGGCAGGGTCCGGGGGGACCCAGTACTTC.

The chain combines TRBV7-2 with TRBJ2-6; D not resolved. Germline values: CDR1 SGHTA, CDR2 FQGNSA. V shed 0 bases and J shed 0 bases, with 6 bases lying between them. The CDR3 is 16 residues long. Here the CDR3 reads CASSLARHSGANVLTF. The CDR3, as DNA: TGTGCCAGCAGCTTAGCGCGACACTCTGGGGCCAACGTCCTGACTTTC.

J is TRBJ1-2 and V is TRBV7-9, with D unresolved. The germline V and J ends were trimmed by 5 bases and 2 bases, with 3 bases remaining between them. There are 11 residues in the CDR3. Germline values: CDR1 SEHNR, CDR2 FQNEAQ (reference sequence). The CDR3 nucleotides are TGTGCCAGCAGCGTAAACTATGGCTACACCTTC. The encoded protein is CASSVNYGYTF.

This chain joins TRBV30 and TRBJ2-7; D is ambiguous. CDR3 length: 13 residues. Germline V gives CDR1 GTSNPN, CDR2 SVGIG (reference sequence). Trimming stripped 2 bases from V and 2 bases from J, with 10 bases between. CDR3: CAWSSQEPYEQYF. In DNA, the CDR3 is TGTGCCTGGAGTTCCCAGGAACCCTACGAGCAGTACTTC.

The gene calls are TRBV2 and TRBJ2-1; D tentatively fits TRBD1 or TRBD2 (7 bases each). CDR3 length: 17 residues. Trimming stripped 5 bases from V and 0 bases from J, with 17 bases between. In germline, CDR1 is SNHLY, CDR2 FYNNEI. The CDR3 DNA follows: TGTGCCAGCAGTCCCGGTGGGAGGGGGCTCTCCTACAATGAGCAGTTCTTC. This sequence encodes CASSPGGRGLSYNEQFF.

The V call is TRBV7-9, the J call TRBJ2-1; D call uncertain. CDR3 length: 11 residues. The V end lost 2 bases, the J end lost 8 bases, and 4 bases lay between the germline ends. The V gene's germline CDR1 is SEHNR and CDR2 FQNEAQ (reference sequence). The CDR3 sequence: CASSLIDEQFF. CDR3 DNA sequence: TGTGCCAGCAGCTTAATCGATGAGCAGTTCTTC.

This chain joins TRBV27 and TRBJ2-6; no reliable D call. Germline-derived CDR1 and CDR2 are MNHEY and SMNVEV (reference sequence). The CDR3 runs to 17 residues. V lost 3 bases and J lost 1, with 13 bases in between. The CDR3 nucleotides read TGTGCCAGCAGTTTTTCTTCCGTTTTATCTGGGGCCAACGTCCTGACTTTC. Amino acids: CASSFSSVLSGANVLTF.

The chain is built from TRBV15 and TRBJ2-1, with TRBD2 matching 11 bases. The CDR3 is 15 residues long. The V gene's germline CDR1 is LNHNV and CDR2 YYDKDF (reference sequence). V shed 4 bases, J shed 6 bases, and the junction held 5 bases outside the gene matches. In DNA form, the CDR3 reads TGTGCCACCAGCACAAGACTAGCGGGATTCAATGAGCAGTTCTTC. It translates to CATSTRLAGFNEQFF.

The chain uses TRBV21-1 and TRBJ2-7; the D call of TRBD2 is as the table states it, not checked on the DNA. TRBV21-1 is annotated as a pseudogene. The CDR3 is 18 residues long. This CDR3 is CASSKGRELAGGSYEQYF. The CDR3 bases are TGTGCCAGCAGCAAAGGAAGGGAACTAGCGGGGGGAAGCTACGAGCAGTACTTC.

This sequence joins TRBV5-1 and TRBJ1-2; D is unclear. The CDR3 extends over 14 amino acids. V was shortened by 7 bases and J by 0 bases, with 13 bases between the two germline ends. The germline V gene has CDR1 SGHRS and CDR2 YFSETQ. The CDR3 sequence is CASRPTGPNYGYTF. In DNA, the CDR3 is TGCGCCAGCCGCCCAACCGGGCCTAACTATGGCTACACCTTC.

The chain links TRBV10-3 to TRBJ2-7, with TRBD2 identical over 11 bases. CDR3 length: 20 amino acids. Germline CDR1 is ENHRY and CDR2 is SYGVKD. The V gene end was trimmed by 2 bases and the J gene end by 3 bases; junction bases not matched to a gene: 18. Here the CDR3 reads CAISETFFPALAGAHYEQYF. In DNA, the CDR3 is TGTGCCATCAGTGAGACGTTTTTCCCAGCACTAGCGGGAGCACACTACGAGCAGTACTTC.

The V gene is TRBV5-1, the J gene TRBJ1-1; D possibly corresponds to TRBD1 (6 bases). V was pared by 4 bases and J by 11 bases, with 21 bases between. CDR1 and CDR2 (germline): SGHRS, YFSETQ. There are 14 residues in the CDR3. This CDR3 is CASSPDSQRGMAFF. In DNA form, the CDR3 reads TGCGCCAGCAGCCCGGACAGTCAAAGGGGTATGGCTTTCTTT.

The V call is TRBV7-2, the J call TRBJ2-2, with TRBD1 matching 9 bases. The CDR3 has 15 amino acids. V shed 5 bases and J 5 bases; nucleotides not matched to a gene: 6. Germline V gene sequence: CDR1 SGHTA, CDR2 FQGNSA. CDR3 in DNA: TGTGCCAGCAGCCGGGACAGGGTTCCGACCGGGGAGCTGTTTTTT. Translated: CASSRDRVPTGELFF.

J is TRBJ2-7 and V is TRBV18; either TRBD1 or TRBD2 may supply D (5 bases each). CDR3 size: 15 residues. Trimming stripped 6 bases from V and 3 bases from J, with 18 bases between. Germline CDR1 reads KGHSH; CDR2 reads LQKENI. The CDR3 nucleotides are TGTGCCAGCTCTCCCGCCGGGGCCCTCAACTACGAGCAGTACTTC. Translating it yields CASSPAGALNYEQYF.

The chain has TRBV7-2 and TRBJ2-1, with 8 bases matching TRBD2. With 3 bases clipped from V and 3 bases from J, the junction kept 7 bases outside the gene matches. This CDR3 spans 16 amino acids. Germline V gives CDR1 SGHTA, CDR2 FQGNSA. The CDR3 sequence: CASSFRPGGGYNEQFF. CDR3 nucleotide sequence: TGTGCCAGCAGCTTTCGCCCGGGAGGGGGCTACAATGAGCAGTTCTTC.

The rearrangement links TRBV11-2 to TRBJ2-1; 9 bases line up with TRBD2. Germline CDR1 is SGHAT and CDR2 is FQNNGV. After removal of 1 base from V and 2 bases from J, the junction contained 6 bases not matched to a gene. This CDR3 is 17 amino acids long. The CDR3 here is CASSLAGASGTYNEQFF. The CDR3 nucleotides are TGTGCCAGCAGCTTAGCGGGCGCTAGCGGGACCTACAATGAGCAGTTCTTC.

The chain is built from TRBV29-1 and TRBJ2-2, with 9 bases identical to TRBD1. Per germline, CDR1 SQVTM and CDR2 ANQGSEA. The ends lost 7 bases at V and 3 bases at J; junction bases unmatched: 6. This CDR3 comprises 14 residues. CDR3 coding DNA: TGCAGCGCCTCTAGGACAGGGGACACCGGGGAGCTGTTTTTT. Residues: CSASRTGDTGELFF.

The gene calls are TRBV7-2 and TRBJ2-3; D is unclear. Germline CDR1 and CDR2: SGHTA and FQGNSA. The V end lost 2 bases, the J end lost 7 bases, and 7 bases lay between the germline ends. The CDR3 runs to 12 residues. The CDR3 loop is CASSLSLYTQYF. In DNA form, the CDR3 reads TGTGCCAGCAGCTTATCATTATATACGCAGTATTTT. Full variable domain (rest looked up from reference TRBV7-2 and TRBJ2-3): GAGVSQSPSNKVTEKGKDVELRCDPISGHTALYWYRQSLGQGLEFLIYFQGNSAPDKSGLPSDRFSAERTGGSVSTLTIQRTQQEDSAVYLCASSLSLYTQYFGPGTRLTVL.

The rearrangement joins TRBV5-1 to TRBJ1-2, with D perhaps TRBD1 (6 bases). CDR3 length: 15 amino acids. Deletions cut 4 bases from V and 0 bases from J, with 13 bases between. Germline values: CDR1 SGHRS, CDR2 YFSETQ. This chain's CDR3 is CASSTGHRANYGYTF. The DNA for the CDR3 is TGCGCCAGCAGCACGGGACACCGTGCTAACTATGGCTACACCTTC.

This clone counts as large (0.1 to 1%). The chain links TRBV18 to TRBJ1-3, with 7 bases matching TRBD1. CDR1 and CDR2 from the germline V gene are KGHSH and LQKENI. With V trimmed by 3 bases and J by 5 bases, 7 bases remained unmatched. This CDR3 spans 15 amino acids. The CDR3 protein is CASSPDSTGRNTIYF. CDR3 DNA: TGTGCCAGCTCACCTGATTCGACAGGGCGAAACACCATATATTTT.

V and J are TRBV28 and TRBJ2-2; perhaps D is TRBD1 or TRBD2 (5 bases each). V lost 6 bases to trimming and J lost 11 bases, with 19 bases between them. Germline V gives CDR1 MDHEN, CDR2 SYDVKM. The CDR3 sequence is 14 residues long. The CDR3 DNA follows: TGTGCCAGCAGACGAAGCACTCCGGGACGAGAGCTGTTTTTT. The encoded protein is CASRRSTPGRELFF. The whole variable domain, filled in from reference TRBV28 and TRBJ2-2, reads DVKVTQSSRYLVKRTGEKVFLECVQDMDHENMFWYRQDPGLGLRLIYFSYDVKMKEKGDIPEGYSVSREKKERFSLILESASTNQTSMYLCASRRSTPGRELFFGEGSRLTVL.

The V and J genes are TRBV25-1 and TRBJ2-5, with 11 nucleotides matching TRBD2. The J call may be wrong; the DNA end is better matched by TRBJ2-7. The CDR3 totals 15 residues. Germline V gives CDR1 MGHDK, CDR2 SYGVNS. DNA of the CDR3: TGTGCCAGCAGTCCTACTAGCGGGAGCTCCTACGAGCAGTACTTC. Amino acid sequence: CASSPTSGSSYEQYF.

The rearrangement links TRBV10-3 to TRBJ1-2; the D gene is possibly TRBD1 (6 bases). Trimming took off 9 bases at V and 2 bases at J, with 19 bases between the two ends. CDR3 length: 15 residues. The germline V gene has CDR1 ENHRY and CDR2 SYGVKD. CDR3 DNA sequence: TGTGCCATTGCTACCCAACCGGACAGCAACTATGGCTACACCTTC. Its translation is CAIATQPDSNYGYTF.

The J gene is TRBJ2-7, the V gene TRBV5-1, with D perhaps matching TRBD1 (6 bases). The V gene's germline CDR1 is SGHRS and CDR2 YFSETQ. Deletions cut 4 bases from V and 4 bases from J, with 21 bases between. The CDR3 is made up of 16 amino acids. The CDR3 DNA reads TGCGCCAGCAGCCAAGAGACCGGGACAAAGGCTTACGAGCAGTACTTC. Encoded protein: CASSQETGTKAYEQYF. The whole variable domain, remainder taken from reference TRBV5-1 and TRBJ2-7, is KAGVTQTPRYLIKTRGQQVTLSCSPISGHRSVSWYQQTPGQGLQFLFEYFSETQRNKGNFPGRFSGRQFSNSRSEMNVSTLELGDSALYLCASSQETGTKAYEQYFGPGTRLTVT.

This chain joins TRBV30 and TRBJ2-5; perhaps D is TRBD1 or TRBD2 (5 bases each). Trimming took off 0 bases at V and 4 bases at J, with 9 bases between the two ends. The CDR3 extends over 13 amino acids. The germline V gene has CDR1 GTSNPN and CDR2 SVGIG (reference sequence). The chain's CDR3 is CAWSVRGAETQYF. For the CDR3, the DNA is TGTGCCTGGAGTGTCCGAGGGGCAGAGACCCAGTACTTC.

This chain links TRBV14 with TRBJ1-1; no definite D call. Germline CDR1 and CDR2: SGHDN and FVKESK. This CDR3 has 16 amino acids. V was cut by 0 bases and J by 1 base, with 12 bases left in between. CDR3 in amino acids: CASSQEGLRRNTEAFF. In nucleotides, the CDR3 is TGTGCCAGCAGCCAAGAAGGCCTCAGGAGGAACACTGAAGCTTTCTTT.